One sample yielded the 18 T cell receptor beta chains listed below, sequenced in a study of blood T cells in healthy people across ages. Primed by a sample-barcoded 5' primer and a J-beta primer mix, a second PCR proceeded for roughly 6 to 12 cycles. TCRdb itself ran the 5' RACE reads through MiXCR, one entry per CDR3 protein. The data contain 1.5 million to 1.8 million distinct CDR3 sequences, 42% of them singletons. Sequenced input: blood. The receptor set was obtained from a woman aged 18-29 years in good health.

J is TRBJ2-5 and V is TRBV7-9; D is perhaps TRBD2 (6 bases). CDR1 is SEHNR, CDR2 FQNEAQ, per germline (reference sequence). CDR3 length: 14 amino acids. V lost 5 bases to trimming and J lost 11 bases, with 21 bases between them. CDR3 in amino acids: CASSRDFGYNEQYF. CDR3 in DNA: TGTGCCAGCAGCCGGGACTTCGGCTACAATGAGCAGTACTTC.

In its sample, this clonotype was seen many times. This chain connects TRBV20-1 to TRBJ2-1, with D unclear. Germline values: CDR1 DFQATT, CDR2 SNEGSKA (reference sequence). Between the trimmed V and J ends, which lost 3 bases and 4 bases, there was a span of 19 bases. The CDR3 is 16 amino acids. CDR3 residues: CSARRPARMIYNEQFF. Written as DNA, the CDR3 is TGCAGTGCTAGGAGGCCCGCCAGGATGATATACAATGAGCAGTTCTTC.

There are many counts of this clonotype. This chain connects TRBV4-3 to TRBJ1-2; D gene ambiguous. Germline loops: CDR1 LGHNA, CDR2 YSLEER. This CDR3 is 12 amino acids long. Trimming pared 1 base from V and 4 bases from J, leaving 4 bases between. The CDR3, as DNA: TGCGCCAGCAGCCAAGGTCGCTATGGCTACACCTTC. Translated, it gives CASSQGRYGYTF.

The V and J genes are TRBV5-1 and TRBJ2-3; 8 bases match TRBD2. V trimming: 2 bases; J trimming: 3 bases; junction bases outside the gene matches: 5. CDR1 and CDR2 from the germline V gene are SGHRS and YFSETQ. The CDR3 is 15 residues long. The chain's CDR3 is CASSFMASGTDTQYF. CDR3 bases: TGCGCCAGCAGCTTTATGGCTAGCGGGACAGATACGCAGTATTTT.

The J gene is TRBJ1-5, the V gene TRBV6-2 or TRBV6-3, with 7 bases matching TRBD1. The CDR3 sequence is 15 residues long. Losses at the gene ends were 4 bases for V and 6 bases for J; bases not matched to a gene: 9. From germline, CDR1 is MNHEY and CDR2 SVGEGT. The CDR3 region is CASSSRDRIPQPQHF. DNA of the CDR3: TGTGCCAGCAGTTCCCGGGACAGAATTCCTCAGCCCCAGCATTTT.

A remark on this clonotype: This could be a read error, since a much larger clone is one nucleotide away. The V gene is TRBV3-1, the J gene TRBJ1-2, with unresolved D. Germline CDR1 and CDR2: LGHDT and YNNKEL (reference sequence). This CDR3 spans 13 amino acids. The germline V and J ends were trimmed by 1 base and 7 bases, with 10 bases remaining between them. The CDR3 nucleotides read TGTGCCAGCAGCCAAGTGGCAGTTAGTGGCTACACCTTC. It specifies CASSQVAVSGYTF.

This clonotype was seen only a few times. The genes are TRBV30 and TRBJ1-2; D gene uncertain. CDR3 length: 14 residues. V was trimmed by 0 bases and J by 4 bases, leaving 12 bases between them. Germline CDR1 reads GTSNPN; CDR2 reads SVGIG (reference sequence). In DNA, the CDR3 is TGTGCCTGGAGTGTTACGGCTGGGCTCTATGGCTACACCTTC. This sequence encodes CAWSVTAGLYGYTF.

This clonotype was seen a handful of times. The gene calls are TRBV6-5 and TRBJ1-2; D gene ambiguous. CDR3 length: 13 residues. With 5 bases removed from V and 5 bases from J, the gap between germline ends came to 12 bases. CDR1 and CDR2 (germline): MNHEY, SVGAGI. CDR3 bases: TGTGCCAGCAGTCCCTCGGCGGGGTATGGCTACACCTTC. Residues: CASSPSAGYGYTF.

The chain joins TRBV28 to TRBJ2-1; 11 nucleotides agree with TRBD2. V was pared by 4 bases and J by 5 bases, with 10 bases of the junction left unmatched. In germline, CDR1 is MDHEN, CDR2 SYDVKM. The CDR3 spans 17 residues. Here the CDR3 DNA reads TGTGCCAGCAGTTACGTAGCGGGAGGGCCCCTCGACAATGAGCAGTTCTTC. Encoded protein: CASSYVAGGPLDNEQFF.

This rearrangement joins TRBV7-2 to TRBJ2-2, with D possibly matching TRBD2 (6 bases). Germline V lookup: CDR1 SGHTA, CDR2 FQGNSA. The CDR3 extends over 15 amino acids. The V and J ends lost 4 bases and 8 bases respectively, with 17 bases between them. The CDR3 nucleotides read TGTGCCAGCAGCTCAATCGGGCCGGGGGTAGGGGAGCTGTTTTTT. Its protein is CASSSIGPGVGELFF.

This clonotype was observed a few times. This chain links TRBV2 with TRBJ2-4, with D tentatively TRBD2 (6 bases). The DNA end is a closer match to TRBJ2-7, so the J assignment may be wrong. The CDR3 loop spans 14 amino acids. Germline values: CDR1 SNHLY, CDR2 FYNNEI. The CDR3 reads CASVRDGGAYEQYF. The CDR3 DNA reads as TGTGCCAGCGTCCGGGACGGAGGGGCCTACGAGCAGTACTTC.

The gene calls are TRBV20-1 and TRBJ2-7; the match to TRBD2 covers 8 bases. Germline CDR1 DFQATT, CDR2 SNEGSKA (reference sequence). This CDR3 spans 17 amino acids. V shed 0 bases, J shed 2 bases, and the junction held 12 bases outside the gene matches. The CDR3 here is CSARDHKRGRDPYEQYF. The CDR3, as DNA: TGCAGTGCTAGAGATCATAAGCGGGGGCGGGACCCCTACGAGCAGTACTTC.

This clonotype was found many times. V gene TRBV29-1 combines with J gene TRBJ1-2; D unclear. The CDR3 has 13 amino acids. V was pared by 3 bases and J by 4 bases, with 12 bases between. Germline V gene lookup returns CDR1 SQVTM and CDR2 ANQGSEA. The CDR3 nucleotides are TGCAGCGTTGATCTCGGGTCCTTCTATGGCTACACCTTC. Translated: CSVDLGSFYGYTF.

Only a few counts were recorded for this clonotype. This chain connects TRBV6-5 to TRBJ1-2, with 7 nucleotides matching TRBD1. Germline V CDR1 and CDR2: MNHEY, SVGAGI. After removal of 0 bases from V and 2 bases from J, the junction contained 3 bases not matched to a gene. The CDR3 is 15 residues long. The CDR3 loop reads CASSYSRDRNYGYTF. CDR3 coding DNA: TGTGCCAGCAGTTACTCGAGGGACAGAAACTATGGCTACACCTTC.

This clonotype was observed a few times. The V and J genes are TRBV12-3 or TRBV12-4 and TRBJ2-5, with TRBD2 as a possible D gene (5 bases). The CDR3 extends over 15 amino acids. V was pared by 5 bases and J by 2 bases, with 15 bases between. CDR3 sequence reads: CASSPRVAYQETQYF. CDR3 nucleotide sequence: TGTGCCAGCAGTCCGCGGGTGGCGTATCAAGAGACCCAGTACTTC.

The chain links TRBV9 to TRBJ2-5, with D maybe TRBD2 (6 bases). V lost 7 bases and J lost 11, with 24 bases in between. Germline assignment: CDR1 SGDLS and CDR2 YYNGEE. The CDR3 covers 14 residues. For the CDR3, the DNA is TGTGCCAGCCGGAGGAGGGAGGAATCGAATGAGCAGTACTTC. Translated: CASRRREESNEQYF.

A remark on this clonotype: A much larger clone lies one base from this, so it may be a read error. The chain couples TRBV7-2 to TRBJ2-7; 12 bases are shared with TRBD2. V trimming: 5 bases; J trimming: 3 bases; junction bases outside the gene matches: 5. In germline, CDR1 is SGHTA, CDR2 FQGNSA. This CDR3 has 15 residues. The CDR3 region is CASSRGTSGRYEQYF. The CDR3 bases are TGTGCCAGCAGCCGAGGGACTAGCGGGCGCTACGAGCAGTACTTC.

The V gene is TRBV7-6, the J gene TRBJ1-4; 11 nucleotides align to TRBD1. V shed 1 base, J shed 7 bases, and the junction held 5 bases outside the gene matches. The CDR3 is made up of 16 amino acids. Germline values: CDR1 SGHVS, CDR2 FNYEAQ. The CDR3 region is CASSLGTGGPSEKLFF. CDR3 DNA: TGTGCCAGCAGCTTAGGGACAGGGGGCCCAAGTGAAAAACTGTTTTTT.